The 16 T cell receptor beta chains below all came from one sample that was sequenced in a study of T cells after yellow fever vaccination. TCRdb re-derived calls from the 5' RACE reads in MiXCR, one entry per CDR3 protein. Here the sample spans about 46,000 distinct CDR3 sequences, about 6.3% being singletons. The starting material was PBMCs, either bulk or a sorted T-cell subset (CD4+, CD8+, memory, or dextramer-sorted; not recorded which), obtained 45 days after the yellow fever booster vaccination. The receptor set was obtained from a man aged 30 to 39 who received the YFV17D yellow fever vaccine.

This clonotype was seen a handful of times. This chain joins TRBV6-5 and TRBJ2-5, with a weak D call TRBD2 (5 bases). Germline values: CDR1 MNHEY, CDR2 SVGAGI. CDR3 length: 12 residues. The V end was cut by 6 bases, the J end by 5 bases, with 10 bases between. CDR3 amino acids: CASSRRGETQYF. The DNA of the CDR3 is TGTGCCAGCAGCCGACGAGGGGAGACCCAGTACTTC.

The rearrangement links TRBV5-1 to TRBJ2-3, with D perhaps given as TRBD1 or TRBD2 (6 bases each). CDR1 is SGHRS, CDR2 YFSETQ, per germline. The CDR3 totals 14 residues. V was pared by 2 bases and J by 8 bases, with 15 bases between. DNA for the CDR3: TGCGCCAGCAGCTTCGGGGACTCCAGGGGTACGCAGTATTTT. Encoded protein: CASSFGDSRGTQYF.

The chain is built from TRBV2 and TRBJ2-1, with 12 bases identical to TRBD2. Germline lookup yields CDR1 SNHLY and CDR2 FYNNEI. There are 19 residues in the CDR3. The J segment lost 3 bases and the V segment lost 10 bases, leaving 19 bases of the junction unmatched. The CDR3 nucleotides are TGTGCCATCAAGGGATTAGAAGCTAGCGGGAGGGCAATCTACAATGAGCAGTTCTTC. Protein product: CAIKGLEASGRAIYNEQFF.

The CDR3 is CASSKTGGGDEQFF. CDR3 DNA sequence: TGTGCCAGCAGTAAGACAGGGGGTGGGGATGAGCAGTTCTTC. The genes are TRBV12-3 or TRBV12-4 and TRBJ2-1; TRBD1 aligns across 9 bases. Trimming at V came to 5 bases and at J to 8 bases, leaving 7 bases not matched to a gene. The CDR3 covers 14 residues.

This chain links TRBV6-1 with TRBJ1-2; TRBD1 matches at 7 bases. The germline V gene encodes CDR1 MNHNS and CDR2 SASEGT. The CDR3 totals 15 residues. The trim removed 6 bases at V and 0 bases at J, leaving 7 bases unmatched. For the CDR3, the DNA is TGTGCCAGCAGGGGAAGGACAGGAGCTAACTATGGCTACACCTTC. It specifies CASRGRTGANYGYTF.

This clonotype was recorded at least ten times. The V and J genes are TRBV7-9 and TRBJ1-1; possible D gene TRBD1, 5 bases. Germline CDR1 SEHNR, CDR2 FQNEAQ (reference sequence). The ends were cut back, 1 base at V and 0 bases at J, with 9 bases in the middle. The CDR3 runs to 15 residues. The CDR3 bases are TGTGCCAGCAGCTTAGTCGACAGCATGAACACTGAAGCTTTCTTT. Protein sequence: CASSLVDSMNTEAFF.

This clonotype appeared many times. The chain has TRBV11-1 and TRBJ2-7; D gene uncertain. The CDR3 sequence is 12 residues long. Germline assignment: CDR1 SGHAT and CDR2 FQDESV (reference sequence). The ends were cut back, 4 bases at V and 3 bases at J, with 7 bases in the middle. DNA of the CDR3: TGTGCCAGCAGCTCAGTAAGCTACGAGCAGTACTTC. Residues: CASSSVSYEQYF.

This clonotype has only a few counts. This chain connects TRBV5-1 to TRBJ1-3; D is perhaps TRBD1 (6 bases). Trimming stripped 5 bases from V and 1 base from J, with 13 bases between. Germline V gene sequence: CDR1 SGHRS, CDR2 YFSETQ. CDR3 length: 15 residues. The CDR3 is CASSSTGTSGNTIYF. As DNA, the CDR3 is TGCGCCAGCAGTTCCACCGGGACATCTGGAAACACCATATATTTT.

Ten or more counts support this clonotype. The CDR3 spells CSAIGLAGGEQYF. In DNA, the CDR3 is TGCAGTGCTATTGGACTAGCGGGAGGCGAGCAGTACTTC. V gene TRBV20-1 combines with J gene TRBJ2-7; 14 nucleotides align to TRBD2. CDR3 length: 13 residues. V dropped 4 bases and J dropped 6; count of bases not matched to a gene: 2. CDR1 is DFQATT, CDR2 SNEGSKA, per germline (reference sequence).

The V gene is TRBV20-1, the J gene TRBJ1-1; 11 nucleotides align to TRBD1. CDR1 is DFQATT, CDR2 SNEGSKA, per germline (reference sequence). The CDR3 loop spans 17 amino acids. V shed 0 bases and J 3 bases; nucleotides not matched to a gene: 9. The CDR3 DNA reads TGCAGTGCTAGAGATGTGGGACAGGGGGGGTCTCACACTGAAGCTTTCTTT. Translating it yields CSARDVGQGGSHTEAFF.

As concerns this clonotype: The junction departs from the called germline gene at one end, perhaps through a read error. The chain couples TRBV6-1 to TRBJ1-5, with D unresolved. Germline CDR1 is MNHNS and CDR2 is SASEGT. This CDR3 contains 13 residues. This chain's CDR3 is CASSSFGKQPQHF. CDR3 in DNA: TGTGCCAGCAGTAGTTTCGGCAAACAGCCCCAGCATTTT.

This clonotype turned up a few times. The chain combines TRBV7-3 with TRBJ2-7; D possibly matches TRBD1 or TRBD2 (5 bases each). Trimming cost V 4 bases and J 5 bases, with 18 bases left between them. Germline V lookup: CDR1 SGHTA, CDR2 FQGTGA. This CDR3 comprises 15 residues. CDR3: CASSSRSGARDEQYF. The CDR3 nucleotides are TGTGCCAGCAGCTCAAGATCCGGGGCCAGGGACGAGCAGTACTTC.

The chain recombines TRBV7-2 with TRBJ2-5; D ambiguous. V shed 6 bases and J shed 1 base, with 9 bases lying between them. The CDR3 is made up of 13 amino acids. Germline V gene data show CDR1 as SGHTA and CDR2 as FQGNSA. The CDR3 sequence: CASRTPPQETQYF. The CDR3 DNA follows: TGTGCCAGCAGGACCCCTCCCCAAGAGACCCAGTACTTC.

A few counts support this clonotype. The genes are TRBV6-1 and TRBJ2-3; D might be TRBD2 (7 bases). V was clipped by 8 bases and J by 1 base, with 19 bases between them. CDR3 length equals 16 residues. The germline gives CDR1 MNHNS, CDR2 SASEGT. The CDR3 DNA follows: TGTGCCAGCGAGCCTTCGCGAGGGGGGGGCACAGATACGCAGTATTTT. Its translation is CASEPSRGGGTDTQYF.

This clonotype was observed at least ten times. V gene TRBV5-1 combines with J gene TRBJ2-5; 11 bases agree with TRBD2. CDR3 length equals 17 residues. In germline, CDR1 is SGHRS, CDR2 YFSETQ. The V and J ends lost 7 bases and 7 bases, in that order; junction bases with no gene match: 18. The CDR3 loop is CASSEGLAATTTGTQYF. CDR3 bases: TGCGCCAGCTCCGAGGGACTAGCGGCAACCACTACCGGGACCCAGTACTTC. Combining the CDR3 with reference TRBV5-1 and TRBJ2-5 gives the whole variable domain KAGVTQTPRYLIKTRGQQVTLSCSPISGHRSVSWYQQTPGQGLQFLFEYFSETQRNKGNFPGRFSGRQFSNSRSEMNVSTLELGDSALYLCASSEGLAATTTGTQYFGPGTRLLVL.

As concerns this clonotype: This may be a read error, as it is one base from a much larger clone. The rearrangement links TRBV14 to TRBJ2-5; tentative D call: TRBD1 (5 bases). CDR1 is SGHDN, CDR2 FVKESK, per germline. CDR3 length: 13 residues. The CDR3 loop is CASSRQIQGTQYF. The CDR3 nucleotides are TGTGCCAGCAGCCGACAGATTCAAGGGACCCAGTACTTC.